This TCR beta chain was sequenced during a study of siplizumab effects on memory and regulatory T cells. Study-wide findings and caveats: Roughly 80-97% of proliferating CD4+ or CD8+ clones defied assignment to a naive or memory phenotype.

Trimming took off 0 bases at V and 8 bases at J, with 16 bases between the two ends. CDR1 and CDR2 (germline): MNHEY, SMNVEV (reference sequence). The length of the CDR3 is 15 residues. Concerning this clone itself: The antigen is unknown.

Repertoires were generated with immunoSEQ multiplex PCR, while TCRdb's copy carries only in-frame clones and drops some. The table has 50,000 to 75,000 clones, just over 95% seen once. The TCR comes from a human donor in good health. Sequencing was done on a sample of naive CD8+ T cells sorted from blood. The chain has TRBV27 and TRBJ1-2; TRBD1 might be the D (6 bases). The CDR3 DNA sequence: TGTGCCAGCAGTTTATCGAGACGGGGGGCGTCAGGCTACACCTTC. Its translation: CASSLSRRGASGYTF.